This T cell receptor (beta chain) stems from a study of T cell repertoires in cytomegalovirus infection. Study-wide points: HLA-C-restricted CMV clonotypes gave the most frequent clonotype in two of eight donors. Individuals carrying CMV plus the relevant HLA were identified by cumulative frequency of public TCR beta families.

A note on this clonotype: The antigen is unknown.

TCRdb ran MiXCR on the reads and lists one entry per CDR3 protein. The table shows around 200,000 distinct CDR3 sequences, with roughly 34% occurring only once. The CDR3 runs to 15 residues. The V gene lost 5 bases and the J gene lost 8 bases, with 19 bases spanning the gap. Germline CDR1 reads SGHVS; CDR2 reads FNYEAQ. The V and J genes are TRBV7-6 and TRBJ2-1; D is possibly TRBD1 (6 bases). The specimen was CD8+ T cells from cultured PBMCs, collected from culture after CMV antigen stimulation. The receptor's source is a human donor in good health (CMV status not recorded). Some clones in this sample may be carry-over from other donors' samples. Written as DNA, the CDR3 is TGTGCCAGCAGCCCCCAAGGACAGAGGGCGGATGAGCAGTTCTTC. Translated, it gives CASSPQGQRADEQFF.